This T cell receptor beta chain was profiled in a study of CD8 T cells in Susac syndrome. The authors reverse transcribed about 0.45 to 1 ug RNA with random hexamers. The method of amplification for TCR beta CDR3 was immunoSEQ multiplex PCR, covering 54 Vbeta and 13 Jbeta. MiXCR, run by TCRdb on the immunoSEQ multiplex PCR reads, gives a single entry per CDR3 protein. The data hold about 200,000 distinct CDR3 sequences, with 90% to 95% observed a single time. TCR beta from blood CD8+ and CD4+ T cells was sequenced. V gave up 3 bases and J gave up 4 bases, with 17 bases separating them. This CDR3 region has 16 residues.

The receptor comes from a human donor with multiple sclerosis. This chain joins TRBV12-3 or TRBV12-4 and TRBJ2-3; unclear D gene. The sequencing input was CD4+ T cells from PBMCs. The CDR3: CASSLGWTSSPDTQYF. CDR3 bases: TGTGCCAGCAGTTTGGGGTGGACCTCGAGCCCAGATACGCAGTATTTT.